The 24 T cell receptor beta chains reported below all come from one sample, sequenced in a study of Graves' ophthalmopathy and Graves' hyperthyroidism. TCR beta CDR3 amplification used RNA transcripts. HTBI primers were employed in first-round RT-PCR, then a second-round multiplex PCR followed. MiXCR, run by TCRdb on the multiplex PCR reads, gives a single entry per CDR3 protein. The repertoire holds around 1,000,000 distinct CDR3 sequences, with 36% as singletons. What was sequenced was peripheral blood or thyroid tissue (not recorded which). These receptors were obtained from an adult man with Graves' hyperthyroidism.

J is TRBJ1-1 and V is TRBV10-2, with a tentative D call TRBD1 (5 bases). This CDR3 has 15 amino acids. Germline CDR1 is WSHSY and CDR2 is SAAADI. The ends were cut back, 3 bases at V and 3 bases at J, with 14 bases in the middle. DNA of the CDR3: TGCGCCAGCAGTGACTCCGGGCAGGGTTACACTGAAGCTTTCTTT. Amino acid sequence: CASSDSGQGYTEAFF.

The CDR3 here is CASSQDPLGTGGSRTIYF. In DNA form, the CDR3 reads TGTGCCAGCAGCCAAGACCCTCTCGGGACAGGGGGAAGTAGGACCATATATTTT. The gene calls are TRBV4-2 and TRBJ1-3, with 11 bases fitting TRBD1. The CDR3 length is 18 residues. After removal of 0 bases from V and 10 bases from J, the junction contained 14 bases not matched to a gene. Per germline, CDR1 LGHNA and CDR2 YNFKEQ.

The chain couples TRBV15 to TRBJ2-7; D gene ambiguous. Deletions cut 3 bases from V and 3 bases from J, with 18 bases between. Germline lookup yields CDR1 LNHNV and CDR2 YYDKDF (reference sequence). The CDR3 consists of 16 residues. CDR3 in amino acids: CATSSVVTGSNYEQYF. The CDR3 nucleotides are TGTGCCACCAGCAGCGTTGTCACCGGGTCGAACTACGAGCAGTACTTC.

The rearrangement joins TRBV2 to TRBJ2-6; D could derive from TRBD1 or TRBD2 (7 bases each). CDR1 is SNHLY, CDR2 FYNNEI, per germline. Trimming stripped 3 bases from V and 3 bases from J, with 18 bases between. There are 18 residues in the CDR3. Here the CDR3 DNA reads TGTGCCAGCAGTGACCTCCAGGGGGGGTTGAATGGGGCCAACGTCCTGACTTTC. It codes for CASSDLQGGLNGANVLTF.

This clonotype appeared many times. V and J are TRBV24-1 and TRBJ2-5, with 7 bases that match TRBD1. Germline V gene sequence: CDR1 KGHDR, CDR2 SFDVKD. V was pared by 4 bases and J by 3 bases, with 7 bases of the junction left unmatched. The CDR3 is 15 amino acids. The CDR3 nucleotides read TGTGCCACCAGTGACCGACAGGGAAGTAAAGAGACCCAGTACTTC. It codes for CATSDRQGSKETQYF.

This chain joins TRBV7-8 and TRBJ2-2; D tentatively reads TRBD1 or TRBD2 (5 bases each). With 5 bases removed from V and 3 bases from J, the gap between germline ends came to 16 bases. The CDR3 sequence is 16 residues long. Germline CDR1 reads SGHVS; CDR2 reads FQNEAQ. The CDR3 DNA follows: TGTGCCAGCAGCGGGGCGAGGGTATCGGACACCGGGGAGCTGTTTTTT. Amino acids: CASSGARVSDTGELFF.

This clonotype was found a few times. The chain employs TRBV28 and TRBJ1-6; no clear D gene. From germline, CDR1 is MDHEN and CDR2 SYDVKM. V shed 1 base and J shed 8 bases, with 6 bases lying between them. This CDR3 has 13 amino acids. This chain's CDR3 is CASSLLEDSPLHF. The CDR3 DNA is TGTGCCAGCAGTTTATTGGAGGATTCACCCCTCCACTTT.

In this sample, this clonotype turned up once. The genes are TRBV7-9 and TRBJ1-1, with 9 nucleotides matching TRBD1. There are 17 residues in the CDR3. Germline lookup yields CDR1 SEHNR and CDR2 FQNEAQ (reference sequence). J lost 4 bases, V lost 8 bases, and 17 bases had no gene match. The CDR3 sequence is CASGKQGAQLSATEAFF. The CDR3 DNA is TGTGCCAGCGGGAAACAGGGGGCCCAATTATCTGCCACTGAAGCTTTCTTT.

This clonotype came up many times. The rearrangement uses TRBV7-9 and TRBJ1-6; TRBD1 might be the D (5 bases). Germline V gene sequence: CDR1 SEHNR, CDR2 FQNEAQ (reference sequence). The CDR3 runs to 14 residues. V was shortened by 2 bases and J by 10 bases, with 12 bases between the two germline ends. The CDR3 nucleotides are TGTGCCAGCAGCTTAACTGAGGGGACGTCACCCCTCCACTTT. Translating gives CASSLTEGTSPLHF.

This clonotype has at least ten counts. The chain couples TRBV29-1 to TRBJ2-6; 7 bases map to TRBD1. The germline V gene encodes CDR1 SQVTM and CDR2 ANQGSEA. J gave up 4 bases and V 2 bases, and 8 bases lay outside the gene matches. The CDR3 has 16 residues. The CDR3: CSVELSQGVGANVLTF. As DNA, the CDR3 is TGCAGCGTTGAACTATCGCAGGGGGTGGGGGCCAACGTCCTGACTTTC.

This clonotype has only a few counts. V and J are TRBV12-3 or TRBV12-4 and TRBJ2-6; 7 bases map to TRBD1. V trimming: 7 bases; J trimming: 0 bases; junction bases outside the gene matches: 6. The CDR3 is made up of 16 amino acids. The chain's CDR3 is CASNRDRFSGANVLTF. The CDR3 DNA reads as TGTGCCAGCAACAGGGACAGATTCTCTGGGGCCAACGTCCTGACTTTC.

This chain links TRBV6-5 with TRBJ2-2, with TRBD1 matching 7 bases. The trim removed 0 bases at V and 4 bases at J, leaving 11 bases unmatched. The CDR3 spans 18 residues. CDR1 is MNHEY and CDR2 is SVGAGI in the germline V gene. The CDR3 reads CASSYSMVDRVATGELFF. CDR3 nucleotides: TGTGCCAGCAGTTACTCGATGGTAGACAGGGTGGCCACCGGGGAGCTGTTTTTT.

As DNA, the CDR3 is TGCGCCAGCAGCCGGAGAGGAGGGGAGGACGAGCAGTACTTC. This encodes CASSRRGGEDEQYF. J is TRBJ2-7 and V is TRBV5-1; possibly TRBD2 for D (6 bases). This CDR3 is built from 14 residues. CDR1 is SGHRS, CDR2 YFSETQ, per germline. V was shortened by 4 bases and J by 5 bases, with 16 bases between the two germline ends.

The chain employs TRBV25-1 and TRBJ1-2, with D hard to call. Germline CDR1 MGHDK, CDR2 SYGVNS. The CDR3 is 13 residues long. The V and J ends lost 5 bases and 8 bases respectively, with 15 bases between them. The CDR3 loop reads CASSLLDFGGYTF. The DNA of the CDR3 is TGTGCCAGCAGTCTTCTCGATTTCGGAGGCTACACCTTC.

The chain recombines TRBV19 with TRBJ1-5; 7 bases map to TRBD1. This CDR3 has 15 residues. In germline, CDR1 is LNHDA, CDR2 SQIVND (reference sequence). Trimming took 7 bases from V and 6 from J; bases not matched to a gene: 12. The CDR3 region has the DNA TGTGCCAGTACCCTAAGACAGGGAATCGCTCAGCCCCAGCATTTT. Translation: CASTLRQGIAQPQHF. Together with reference TRBV19 and TRBJ1-5, the CDR3 gives the full variable domain: DGGITQSPKYLFRKEGQNVTLSCEQNLNHDAMYWYRQDPGQGLRLIYYSQIVNDFQKGDIAEGYSVSREKKESFPLTVTSAQKNPTAFYLCASTLRQGIAQPQHFGDGTRLSIL.

The rearrangement links TRBV29-1 to TRBJ1-1; weak D call: TRBD1 (6 bases). CDR1 and CDR2 from the germline V gene are SQVTM and ANQGSEA. CDR3 length equals 12 residues. V lost 7 bases and J lost 6, with 15 bases in between. CDR3 protein: CSGSGTFAEAFF. CDR3 nucleotide sequence: TGCAGCGGATCCGGGACATTCGCTGAAGCTTTCTTT.

This clonotype was observed at least ten times. The rearrangement uses TRBV10-3 and TRBJ2-5; D possibly matches TRBD1 or TRBD2 (5 bases each). The CDR3 spans 15 residues. The germline CDR1 and CDR2 sequences are ENHRY and SYGVKD. Trimming stripped 3 bases from V and 1 base from J, with 12 bases between. CDR3 nucleotides: TGTGCCATCAGTGAAGGTCGAGGGACCCAAGAGACCCAGTACTTC. Translated: CAISEGRGTQETQYF.

The V and J genes are TRBV10-3 and TRBJ1-2; 7 bases map to TRBD1. Looked up from germline, CDR1 is ENHRY and CDR2 is SYGVKD. The J segment lost 5 bases and the V segment lost 0 bases, leaving 3 bases of the junction unmatched. The CDR3 length is 14 residues. DNA of the CDR3: TGTGCCATCAGTGAGTCGAGACAGGGATATGGCTACACCTTC. Its protein product is CAISESRQGYGYTF.

In this sample, this clonotype turned up once. A much larger clonotype is one base distant, so this may be a read error. The chain has TRBV11-1 and TRBJ1-1; D gene uncertain. The CDR3 length is 13 residues. From germline, CDR1 is SGHAT and CDR2 FQDESV (reference sequence). CDR3 amino acids: CAGSPLAGTEAFF. The DNA of the CDR3 is TGTGCCGGCAGCCCGTTAGCGGGCACTGAAGCTTTCTTT.

The chain uses TRBV4-3 and TRBJ1-3, with D hard to call. V was clipped by 2 bases and J by 4 bases, with 9 bases between them. The germline V gene has CDR1 LGHNA and CDR2 YSLEER. This CDR3 has 14 amino acids. Here the CDR3 reads CASSQSSGGNTIYF. In DNA form, the CDR3 reads TGCGCCAGCAGCCAAAGCTCTGGGGGAAACACCATATATTTT.

V gene TRBV7-8 combines with J gene TRBJ2-5, with no clear D. Germline V gene data show CDR1 as SGHVS and CDR2 as FQNEAQ. CDR3 length: 14 residues. With 4 bases removed from V and 3 bases from J, the gap between germline ends came to 12 bases. CDR3 loop: CASSSRGLKETQYF. The DNA of the CDR3 is TGTGCCAGCAGCTCTAGAGGTCTGAAAGAGACCCAGTACTTC.

The chain couples TRBV7-9 to TRBJ2-3, with 9 nucleotides matching TRBD2. Germline CDR1 is SEHNR and CDR2 is FQNEAQ (reference sequence). V shed 5 bases, J shed 4 bases, and the junction held 13 bases outside the gene matches. This CDR3 is built from 17 residues. CDR3: CASSPWGSGSEPDTQYF. Written as DNA, the CDR3 is TGTGCCAGCAGCCCATGGGGTAGCGGGAGTGAACCAGATACGCAGTATTTT.

A few counts support this clonotype. V gene TRBV12-3 or TRBV12-4 combines with J gene TRBJ1-1, with D hard to call. The CDR3 totals 15 residues. Trimming shortened V by 5 bases and J by 0 bases, and 13 bases separated the two germline ends. The CDR3 region has the DNA TGTGCCAGCAGTGGGGTGGGAGTATTGAACACTGAAGCTTTCTTT. Protein product: CASSGVGVLNTEAFF.

This clonotype has a count of ten or more. The V and J genes are TRBV4-2 and TRBJ2-5; D unclear. CDR3 length: 14 amino acids. V was pared by 1 base and J by 1 base, with 7 bases between. The germline CDR1 and CDR2 sequences are LGHNA and YNFKEQ. The CDR3 region is CASSQVGFQETQYF. The CDR3 region has the DNA TGTGCCAGCAGCCAAGTCGGATTCCAAGAGACCCAGTACTTC.